The clone carrying this TCR beta chain has just a few counts. What it recognizes is unknown. The data stem from a study of blood T cells in healthy people across ages. Regarding the study as a whole: Naive CD4+ cells and diversity were both higher in long-lived donors than in aged donors. TCR beta diversity correlated strongly with naive T cell percentage.

Germline CDR1 DFQATT, CDR2 SNEGSKA (reference sequence). After removal of 3 bases from V and 3 bases from J, the junction contained 5 bases not matched to a gene. CDR3 length: 13 amino acids. Through a sample-barcoded 5' primer and a J-beta primer mix, a second PCR was run for 7 to 11 cycles. Each cDNA was tagged by a template-switch adaptor containing 12 random nucleotides. TCRdb fed the 5' RACE reads into MiXCR, producing one record per CDR3 protein. The sample records about 800,000 distinct CDR3 sequences, roughly 60% being singletons. This TCR derives from a man in his thirties or forties in good health. This chain connects TRBV20-1 to TRBJ2-7, with 7 bases fitting TRBD1. The sequencing sample was made of blood. CDR3 nucleotide sequence: TGCAGTGCTAGGACAGGGACAATCTACGAGCAGTACTTC. This gives the protein CSARTGTIYEQYF.